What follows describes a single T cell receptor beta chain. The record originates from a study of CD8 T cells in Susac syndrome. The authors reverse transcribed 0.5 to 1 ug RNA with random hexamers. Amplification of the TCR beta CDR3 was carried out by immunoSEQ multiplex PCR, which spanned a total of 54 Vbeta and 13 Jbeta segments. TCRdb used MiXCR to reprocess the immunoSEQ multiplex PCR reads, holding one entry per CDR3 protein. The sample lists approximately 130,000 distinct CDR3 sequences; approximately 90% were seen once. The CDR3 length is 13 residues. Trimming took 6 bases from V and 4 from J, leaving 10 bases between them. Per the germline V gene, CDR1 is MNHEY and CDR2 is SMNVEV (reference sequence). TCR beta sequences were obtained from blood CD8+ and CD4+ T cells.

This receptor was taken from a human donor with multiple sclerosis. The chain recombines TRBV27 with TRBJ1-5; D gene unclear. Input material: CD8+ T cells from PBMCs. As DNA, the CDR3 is TGTGCCAGCAGGTATGACGTAAATCAGCCCCAGCATTTT. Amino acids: CASRYDVNQPQHF.